The 8 T cell receptor beta chains below were found in one sample sequenced in a study of beta chain features in type 1 diabetes. These receptors have no known antigen. Expressed TCRB transcripts got sequenced, as all isolated RNA was reverse transcribed. Here immunoSEQ multiplex PCR was the method, and the copy in TCRdb shows in-frame clones only, minus some. The sample lists a few hundred thousand clones, roughly 17% occurring once. General study points: Moderate but significant shortening of TCRB CDR3s was recorded in all four CD4+ subsets from Type 1 diabetes patients.

Sequenced sample: naive CD4+ T cells from blood. The receptors were sampled from a man aged 30 to 45 with type 1 diabetes.

The V call is TRBV7-9, the J call TRBJ2-4; a weak D match, TRBD1 (6 bases). The CDR3 sequence is 15 residues long. The V gene's germline CDR1 is SEHNR and CDR2 FQNEAQ (reference sequence). V was trimmed by 6 bases and J by 6 bases, leaving 18 bases between them. CDR3 DNA sequence: TGTGCCAGCAGTCCCAAACAGGGTGTCGGAAACATTCAGTACTTC. Translating it yields CASSPKQGVGNIQYF.

This clone has more than one count but fewer than ten. The chain has TRBV11-2 and TRBJ1-2, with 7 nucleotides matching TRBD1. CDR3 length: 15 residues. CDR1 and CDR2 (germline): SGHAT, FQNNGV. V was pared by 7 bases and J by 2 bases, with 10 bases of the junction left unmatched. CDR3 in amino acids: CASTSLRDRNYGYTF. The CDR3 DNA is TGTGCCAGCACGTCACTAAGGGACAGAAACTATGGCTACACCTTC.

V gene TRBV14 combines with J gene TRBJ1-2; D is unclear. V was cut by 1 base and J by 8 bases, with 5 bases left in between. This CDR3 region has 11 residues. CDR1 is SGHDN, CDR2 FVKESK, per germline. CDR3 loop: CASSQVGGYTF. For the CDR3, the DNA is TGTGCCAGCAGCCAAGTAGGGGGCTACACCTTC.

This clone was found a few times. The V gene is TRBV2, the J gene TRBJ2-7; unclear D gene. The germline V and J ends were trimmed by 3 bases and 5 bases, with 14 bases remaining between them. The germline CDR1 and CDR2 sequences are SNHLY and FYNNEI. The CDR3 has 14 amino acids. The CDR3 nucleotides read TGTGCCAGCAGTGAGACACTCGTTGTCCACGAGCAGTACTTC. Its translation: CASSETLVVHEQYF.

This clone was found a few times. The V call is TRBV30, the J call TRBJ2-3, with unresolved D. The CDR3 contains 14 residues. Trimming left V 2 bases short and J 0 bases short, with 9 bases between. Germline V gives CDR1 GTSNPN, CDR2 SVGIG (reference sequence). For the CDR3, the DNA is TGTGCCTGGAGTCTACAGCAGAGCACAGATACGCAGTATTTT. Encoded protein: CAWSLQQSTDTQYF.

This clone was picked up a small number of times. The CDR3 DNA reads TGTGCCAGCAGCTTAGGAATAATGCGAGCGGGAGCGGTCGAGCAGTACTTC. It encodes CASSLGIMRAGAVEQYF. The genes are TRBV7-9 and TRBJ2-7; TRBD2 agrees at 8 bases. The trim removed 1 base at V and 6 bases at J, leaving 14 bases unmatched. CDR3 length: 17 amino acids. The germline CDR1 and CDR2 sequences are SEHNR and FQNEAQ (reference sequence).

The sample holds a few counts of this clone. The J gene is TRBJ2-7, the V gene TRBV28; no clear D gene. V gave up 11 bases and J gave up 3 bases, with 8 bases separating them. The CDR3 sequence is 10 residues long. Germline loops: CDR1 MDHEN, CDR2 SYDVKM. CDR3 sequence (DNA): TGTGCCGCCCATCGCTACGAGCAGTACTTC. Its translation is CAAHRYEQYF.

The V call is TRBV29-1, the J call TRBJ2-7, with TRBD2 matching 13 bases. The CDR3 length is 14 residues. Per germline, CDR1 SQVTM and CDR2 ANQGSEA. The V and J ends lost 7 bases and 5 bases, in that order; junction bases with no gene match: 8. The chain's CDR3 is CSADGLAGVDEQYF. As DNA, the CDR3 is TGCAGCGCCGACGGACTAGCGGGAGTAGACGAGCAGTACTTC.